The 8 T cell receptor beta chains below were found in one sample sequenced in a study of cytomegalovirus exposure and HLA in healthy donors. The PCR had 60 Vbeta and 13 Jbeta primers. This table comes from immunoSEQ multiplex PCR, and its TCRdb copy is limited to in-frame clones, with some not included. The profile covers fewer than 200,000 clones, with roughly four fifths appearing a single time and around 10% taken by the ten largest. Sequenced: PBMCs. The receptors here all came from a man aged 50-59 years in good health and CMV-seropositive.

The chain has TRBV28 and TRBJ2-1; 8 nucleotides agree with TRBD2. CDR3 size: 12 residues. Germline values: CDR1 MDHEN, CDR2 SYDVKM. V lost 5 bases to trimming and J lost 9 bases; unmatched junction nucleotides: 3. The CDR3 DNA sequence: TGTGCCAGCAGTCCCGGGAGGGGTGAGCAGTTCTTC. It codes for CASSPGRGEQFF.

The chain recombines TRBV28 with TRBJ2-5, with D tentatively TRBD1 (6 bases). The CDR3 loop spans 14 amino acids. With 6 bases removed from V and 5 bases from J, the gap between germline ends came to 16 bases. Germline CDR1 is MDHEN and CDR2 is SYDVKM. The CDR3 here is CASSLGRGRETQYF. CDR3 nucleotides: TGTGCCAGCAGCCTAGGCAGGGGTAGGGAGACCCAGTACTTC.

This clone was picked up a small number of times. Germline and junction disagree at one end, which may indicate a read error. The chain joins TRBV4-3 to TRBJ2-1, with D perhaps being TRBD1 or TRBD2 (6 bases each). Germline V lookup: CDR1 LGHNA, CDR2 YSLEER. The CDR3 loop spans 13 amino acids. CDR3 sequence (DNA): TGCGCCAGCAGTCAAGGGGGGCGCAATGAGCAGTTCTTC. Translated, it gives CASSQGGRNEQFF.

J is TRBJ2-7 and V is TRBV19, with a weak D call TRBD2 (6 bases). There are 15 residues in the CDR3. The V and J ends lost 4 bases and 3 bases respectively, with 16 bases between them. Germline V lookup: CDR1 LNHDA, CDR2 SQIVND (reference sequence). In DNA form, the CDR3 reads TGTGCCAGTAGTACCGGGACTCCGGGGGTCTACGAGCAGTACTTC. Protein product: CASSTGTPGVYEQYF.

The gene calls are TRBV7-6 and TRBJ2-5; TRBD2 matches at 10 bases. The CDR3 has 16 residues. Germline CDR1 reads SGHVS; CDR2 reads FNYEAQ. V shed 5 bases, J shed 0 bases, and the junction held 6 bases outside the gene matches. The CDR3 reads CASSQSGGAYQETQYF. CDR3 bases: TGTGCCAGCAGCCAAAGCGGGGGGGCGTACCAAGAGACCCAGTACTTC.

This clone was recorded only once. The chain combines TRBV2 with TRBJ1-5; D is possibly TRBD1 (6 bases). V lost 6 bases and J 7 bases, leaving 16 bases between the germline ends. The germline CDR1 and CDR2 sequences are SNHLY and FYNNEI. The CDR3 contains 14 residues. CDR3 sequence reads: CASSKQGIRQPQHF. The CDR3 nucleotides read TGTGCCAGCAGCAAACAGGGTATTCGACAGCCCCAGCATTTT. Complete variable domain (other parts from reference TRBV2 and TRBJ1-5): EPEVTQTPSHQVTQMGQEVILRCVPISNHLYFYWYRQILGQKVEFLVSFYNNEISEKSEIFDDQFSVERPDGSNFTLKIRSTKLEDSAMYFCASSKQGIRQPQHFGDGTRLSIL.

The chain has TRBV20-1 and TRBJ2-7; D gene unclear. The length of the CDR3 is 11 residues. CDR1 and CDR2 from the germline V gene are DFQATT and SNEGSKA (reference sequence). Trimming took off 4 bases at V and 6 bases at J, with 10 bases between the two ends. For the CDR3, the DNA is TGCAGTGCTAAAGCCCCGAGCGAGCAGTACTTC. It specifies CSAKAPSEQYF.

The rearrangement links TRBV6-5 to TRBJ2-7; 10 bases agree with TRBD1. The length of the CDR3 is 15 residues. V gave up 6 bases and J gave up 2 bases; unmatched junction bases: 7. The V gene's germline CDR1 is MNHEY and CDR2 SVGAGI. CDR3 nucleotides: TGTGCCAGCAGCCAACCCGGGACAGGGGCCTACGAGCAGTACTTC. This gives the protein CASSQPGTGAYEQYF.